Here is one T cell receptor (beta chain) with its context. The data were obtained in a study of blood T cell repertoires in COVID-19. The CDR3 is 15 amino acids. Germline V CDR1 and CDR2: ENHRY, SYGVKD. Between the trimmed V and J ends, which lost 0 bases and 4 bases, there was a span of 12 bases. Generated by immunoSEQ multiplex PCR, the TCRdb table keeps only in-frame clones and is missing some. The sample includes around 100,000 clones, roughly four fifths of them seen just once. The V call is TRBV10-3, the J call TRBJ1-2, with a weak D call TRBD1 (5 bases). Specimen: peripheral blood. The origin of this receptor is a man aged 60 to 75 with acute or convalescent COVID-19. This CDR3 reads CAISESGLGGYGYTF. CDR3 coding DNA: TGTGCCATCAGTGAGTCAGGGCTCGGGGGCTATGGCTACACCTTC.